A selection of T cell receptor beta chains follows, all from one sample in a study of T cell changes during pregnancy in multiple sclerosis. The repertoire was sequenced with immunoSEQ multiplex PCR; TCRdb's copy has only in-frame clones and lacks some. The sample shows tens of thousands of clones, approximately 91% of them seen only once. This material consisted of CD4+ T cells from peripheral blood mononuclear cells, taken in the first trimester of pregnancy. All receptors come from a female donor with multiple sclerosis, enrolled in a pregnancy study. Each CDR3 is given with its conserved first and last residue. The D gene is left open where the match is weak. Clone size is not always given. Where it is, it says once, few, many or a class for expanded clones.

length	size	J	V	D	CDR3	DNA
12	once	TRBJ2-7	TRBV15	NA	CATSRTGNEQYF	TGTGCCACCAGCAGAACAGGGAACGAGCAGTACTTC
17	NA	TRBJ1-3	TRBV5-1	TRBD1	CASSMRPHQGVGNTIYF	TGCGCCAGCAGCATGCGACCACACCAGGGGGTTGGAAACACCATATATTTT
17	few	TRBJ2-3	TRBV14	NA	CASSQVLRRGPTDTQYF	TGTGCCAGCAGCCAAGTTCTCCGGCGGGGGCCCACAGATACGCAGTATTTT
15	NA	TRBJ2-1	TRBV6-1	TRBD2	CASRGLAGNYNEQFF	TGTGCCAGCAGGGGACTAGCGGGTAACTACAATGAGCAGTTCTTC
16	NA	TRBJ1-1	TRBV29-1	NA	CSVDGEQGRGNTEAFF	TGCAGCGTTGACGGAGAACAGGGTCGGGGGAACACTGAAGCTTTCTTT
14	few	TRBJ1-2	TRBV28	NA	CASSFRSEVGGYTF	TGTGCCAGCAGTTTCAGATCGGAGGTCGGTGGCTACACCTTC
17	once	TRBJ2-1	TRBV7-2	TRBD2	CASSSSWGLAGDNEQFF	TGTGCCAGCAGCTCCTCCTGGGGACTAGCGGGGGACAATGAGCAGTTCTTC
17	NA	TRBJ2-3	TRBV27	NA	CASSLFPPGAGADTQYF	TGTGCCAGCAGTTTATTCCCACCGGGAGCTGGCGCAGATACGCAGTATTTT
15	NA	TRBJ2-2	TRBV5-1	TRBD2	CASSPWTSVAGELFF	TGCGCCAGCAGCCCATGGACTAGCGTGGCCGGGGAGCTGTTTTTT
18	NA	TRBJ1-5	TRBV6-1	NA	CASSAPPDGAGARQPQHF	TGTGCCAGCAGTGCCCCGCCGGATGGAGCGGGGGCTAGGCAGCCCCAGCATTTT
15	NA	TRBJ2-1	TRBV4-3	TRBD2	CASSQVAGGGNEQFF	TGCGCCAGCAGCCAAGTGGCGGGAGGAGGCAATGAGCAGTTCTTC
13	NA	TRBJ1-2	TRBV5-4	TRBD1	CASSLLGGRGYTF	TGTGCCAGCAGCTTGTTAGGGGGCAGGGGCTACACCTTC
14	NA	TRBJ2-7	TRBV6-5	TRBD2	CASSRGLAGNEQYF	TGTGCCAGCAGCCGCGGACTAGCGGGCAACGAGCAGTACTTC
15	NA	TRBJ2-1	TRBV5-1	NA	CASSLAGSSYNEQFF	TGCGCCAGCAGCTTGGCGGGAAGCTCCTACAATGAGCAGTTCTTC
16	NA	TRBJ2-1	TRBV5-4	TRBD2	CASQTQTSGRTNEQFF	TGTGCCAGCCAAACACAGACTAGCGGGAGAACCAATGAGCAGTTCTTC
16	once	TRBJ2-7	TRBV19	NA	CASSIDRTLSRYEQYF	TGTGCCAGTAGTATAGACAGGACACTATCAAGGTACGAGCAGTACTTC
14	NA	TRBJ1-4	TRBV5-1	NA	CASSSGRGGEKLFF	TGCGCCAGCAGCTCAGGGCGAGGCGGAGAAAAACTGTTTTTT
14	NA	TRBJ1-2	TRBV7-8	TRBD1	CASSRLGQDYGYTF	TGTGCCAGCAGCCGACTGGGACAGGACTATGGCTACACCTTC
16	NA	TRBJ2-1	TRBV5-1	TRBD2	CASSLAPGLAGDGQFF	TGCGCCAGCAGCTTGGCTCCGGGACTAGCGGGAGATGGGCAGTTCTTC
14	NA	TRBJ2-1	TRBV19	NA	CASSLDRRGYEQFF	TGTGCCAGTAGTCTGGACCGAAGAGGGTATGAGCAGTTCTTC
14	NA	TRBJ2-1	TRBV7-2	TRBD2	CASSSSGNYNEQFF	TGTGCCAGCAGCTCTAGCGGGAATTACAATGAGCAGTTCTTC
15	NA	TRBJ2-7	TRBV6-1	TRBD2	CASSVGLAGVDEQYF	TGTGCCAGCAGTGTAGGACTAGCGGGAGTAGACGAGCAGTACTTC
14	NA	TRBJ2-3	TRBV12-5	NA	CASGGRIYTDTQYF	TGTGCTAGTGGCGGCAGGATCTACACAGATACGCAGTATTTT
14	NA	TRBJ2-1	TRBV6-1	TRBD1	CASHRGRSYNEQFF	TGTGCCAGCCACAGGGGGCGGTCCTACAATGAGCAGTTCTTC
15	NA	TRBJ2-7	TRBV7-2	NA	CASSLRAVASYEQYF	TGTGCCAGCAGCTTGAGGGCTGTGGCCTCCTACGAGCAGTACTTC
13	NA	TRBJ2-1	TRBV27	TRBD2	CATRAGGPNEQFF	TGTGCCACCCGAGCGGGAGGGCCTAATGAGCAGTTCTTC
15	NA	TRBJ1-3	TRBV11-2	NA	CASSLAAGTGNTIYF	TGTGCCAGCAGCTTAGCGGCAGGGACTGGAAACACCATATATTTT
15	NA	TRBJ2-1	TRBV29-1	NA	CSVGGGTTINNEQFF	TGCAGCGTTGGTGGCGGGACGACGATCAACAATGAGCAGTTCTTC
17	NA	TRBJ2-7	TRBV4-1	TRBD2	CASSPGGVSGGRREQYF	TGCGCCAGCAGCCCGGGGGGGGTGAGCGGGGGGCGGCGCGAGCAGTACTTC
14	NA	TRBJ1-2	TRBV14	NA	CASSQDARNYGYTF	TGTGCCAGCAGCCAAGATGCCAGAAACTATGGCTACACCTTC
16	NA	TRBJ1-5	TRBV5-6	NA	CASSLGGVPGNQPQHF	TGTGCCAGCAGCTTGGGCGGGGTCCCAGGCAATCAGCCCCAGCATTTT
19	NA	TRBJ2-3	TRBV19	TRBD2	CASSIVVITSGTSTDTQYF	TGTGCCAGTAGTATTGTAGTAATTACTAGCGGGACCTCCACAGATACGCAGTATTTT
14	NA	TRBJ2-7	TRBV28	TRBD1	CASRETGSSYEQYF	TGTGCCAGCAGGGAGACAGGGAGCTCCTACGAGCAGTACTTC